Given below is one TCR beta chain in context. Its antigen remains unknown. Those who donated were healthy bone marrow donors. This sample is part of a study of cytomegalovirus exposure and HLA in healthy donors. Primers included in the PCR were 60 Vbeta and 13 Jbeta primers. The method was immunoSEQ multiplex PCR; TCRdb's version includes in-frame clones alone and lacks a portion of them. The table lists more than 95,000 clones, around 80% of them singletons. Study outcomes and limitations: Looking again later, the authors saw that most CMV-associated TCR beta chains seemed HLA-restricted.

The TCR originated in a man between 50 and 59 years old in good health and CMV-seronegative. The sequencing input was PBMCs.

CDR3 nucleotide sequence: TGTGCCAGTAGTACTCACAGGGAAGATGGACTGTTTTTT. Translated: CASSTHREDGLFF. The rearrangement links TRBV19 to TRBJ1-4, with a weak D call TRBD1 (6 bases). V lost 4 bases and J lost 13, with 16 bases in between. Germline V CDR1 and CDR2: LNHDA, SQIVND (reference sequence). The CDR3 length is 13 residues. Using reference TRBV19 and TRBJ1-4 for the parts outside the CDR3, the full variable domain is DGGITQSPKYLFRKEGQNVTLSCEQNLNHDAMYWYRQDPGQGLRLIYYSQIVNDFQKGDIAEGYSVSREKKESFPLTVTSAQKNPTAFYLCASSTHREDGLFFGSGTQLSVL.